The TCR beta chain described here comes from a study of blood T cell repertoires in COVID-19. Germline V gene data show CDR1 as MNHEY and CDR2 as SVGAGI. CDR3 length equals 15 residues. The V and J ends lost 2 bases and 0 bases, in that order; junction bases with no gene match: 2. Generated by immunoSEQ multiplex PCR, the TCRdb table keeps only in-frame clones and is missing some. The table has 150,000 to 200,000 clones, 75% to 90% seen once; the top ten hold 6% to 8.5%. The J gene is TRBJ2-3, the V gene TRBV6-5; 7 bases are shared with TRBD1. The sequencing sample was made of peripheral blood. This clonotype was sampled from a man between 60 and 70 years old with acute or convalescent COVID-19. The CDR3 bases are TGTGCCAGCAGTTACGGGACAGCTAGCACAGATACGCAGTATTTT. Encoded protein: CASSYGTASTDTQYF.